Listed below are T cell receptor beta chains from one sample, sequenced in a study of identical twins. One entry per CDR3 protein results from TCRdb running MiXCR on the 5' RACE reads. The table lists more than 200,000 distinct CDR3 sequences, about an eighth of them singletons. Sequencing was done on a sample of memory (CD45RO+) T cells sorted from blood. These receptors all come from a woman aged 18-35 years in good health. CDR3s include the opening cysteine and the closing phenylalanine or tryptophan. The order of the fields is D gene, V gene, J gene, clone size, CDR3 DNA, CDR3 protein. The D gene is left open where the match is weak. Some rows have no size entry. The others give once, few or many, or a class for an expanded clone.

TRBD2	TRBV20-1	TRBJ2-3	few	TGCAGTGCTTGGTCGGGACTAGCGGATAGCACAGATACGCAGTATTTT	CSAWSGLADSTDTQYF
NA	TRBV6-5	TRBJ2-3	NA	TGTGCCAGCAGTTCCCCGAGGCATGACGGGCCAACTCATACGCAGTATTTT	CASSSPRHDGPTHTQYF
TRBD1	TRBV29-1	TRBJ2-5	many	TGCAGCGGAAACAGGGGCCAAGAGACCCAGTACTTC	CSGNRGQETQYF
NA	TRBV7-2	TRBJ2-7	few	TGTGCCAGCAGCTGGTCGGCCGGCGAGCAGTACTTC	CASSWSAGEQYF
NA	TRBV6-5	TRBJ2-3	many	TGTGCCAGCAGTTTTGGGGGCAGGAGCACAGATACGCAGTATTTT	CASSFGGRSTDTQYF
NA	TRBV5-1	TRBJ2-7	few	TGCGCCAGCAGCCACCCGGACAGTAGAGTAGCCTACGAGCAGTACTTC	CASSHPDSRVAYEQYF
NA	TRBV7-9	TRBJ2-7	few	TGTGCCAGCAGCTTTTGGGTGGGGGACGAGCAGTACTTC	CASSFWVGDEQYF
NA	TRBV2	TRBJ2-1	many	TGTGCCAGCAGTGATGTCTTCCCAGGGACTGAGCAGTTCTTC	CASSDVFPGTEQFF
NA	TRBV20-1	TRBJ1-1	NA	TGCAGTGCTACCAGGTCGCTAGCCGGAGAAGCTTTCTTT	CSATRSLAGEAFF
NA	TRBV12-3/TRBV12-4	TRBJ2-2	few	TGTGCCAGCACCGACACCGGGGTTCTGTTTTTT	CASTDTGVLFF
TRBD1	TRBV6-2/TRBV6-3	TRBJ2-7	NA	TGTGCCACCGCACAAGGAGACAGGGGGCGCGAGCAGTACTTC	CATAQGDRGREQYF
NA	TRBV14	TRBJ1-1	many	TGTGCCAGCAGCCTGCTGGGCCAGATAGAAAACACTGAAGCTTTCTTT	CASSLLGQIENTEAFF
NA	TRBV7-2	TRBJ2-5	few	TGTGCCAGCAGCTTAACGACCTACGGGGAGACCCAGTACTTC	CASSLTTYGETQYF
NA	TRBV6-1	TRBJ1-5	NA	TGTGCCAGCAGGGGGGTTGGCGCCGCTTTTTATAGCAATCAGCCCCAGCATTTT	CASRGVGAAFYSNQPQHF
TRBD1	TRBV12-3/TRBV12-4	TRBJ1-1	few	TGTGCCAGCAGTCTAAACAGGGGGGCAATCACTGAAGCTTTCTTT	CASSLNRGAITEAFF
NA	TRBV28	TRBJ1-6	NA	TGTGCCAGCAGTGGGTGGGACATCAGGGGTTCACCCCTCCACTTT	CASSGWDIRGSPLHF
NA	TRBV5-1	TRBJ1-2	NA	TGCGCCAGCAGCTTGGGTCGACAGAACTATGGCTACACCTTC	CASSLGRQNYGYTF
NA	TRBV7-8	TRBJ2-1	NA	TGTGCCAGCAGCCCTGGGGGGGGGCTTGACAATGAGCAGTTCTTC	CASSPGGGLDNEQFF
NA	TRBV28	TRBJ1-6	few	TGTGCCAGCAGTTCAGTAACGAGCTCCTATAATTCACCCCTCCACTTT	CASSSVTSSYNSPLHF
TRBD2	TRBV5-1	TRBJ2-7	NA	TGCGCCAGCAGCCCGACTAGCGGGATCTACGAGCAGTACTTC	CASSPTSGIYEQYF
TRBD2	TRBV6-5	TRBJ2-7	NA	TGTGCCAGCAGTTACCCCTCAGCGGGGGGCCCAAACGAGCAGTACTTC	CASSYPSAGGPNEQYF
NA	TRBV20-1	TRBJ2-4	many	TGCAGTGCCGGCCGGTCGGTGGGCGGGAACATTCAGTACTTC	CSAGRSVGGNIQYF